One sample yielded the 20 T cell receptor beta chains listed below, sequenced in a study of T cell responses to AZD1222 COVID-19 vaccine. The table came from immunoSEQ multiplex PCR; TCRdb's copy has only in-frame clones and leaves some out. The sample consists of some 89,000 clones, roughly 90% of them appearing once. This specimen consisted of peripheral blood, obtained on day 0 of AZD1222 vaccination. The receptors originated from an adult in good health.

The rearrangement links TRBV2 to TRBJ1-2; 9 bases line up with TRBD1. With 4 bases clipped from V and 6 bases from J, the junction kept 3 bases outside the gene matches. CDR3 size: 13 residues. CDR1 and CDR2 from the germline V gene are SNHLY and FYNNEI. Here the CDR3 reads CASSAGTGNGYTF. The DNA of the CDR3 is TGTGCCAGCAGTGCCGGGACAGGGAATGGCTACACCTTC.

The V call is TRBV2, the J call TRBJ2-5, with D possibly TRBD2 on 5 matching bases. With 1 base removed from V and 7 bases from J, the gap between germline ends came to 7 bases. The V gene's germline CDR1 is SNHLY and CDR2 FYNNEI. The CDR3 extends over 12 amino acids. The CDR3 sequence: CASSEDEGTQYF. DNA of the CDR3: TGTGCCAGCAGTGAAGATGAGGGGACCCAGTACTTC.

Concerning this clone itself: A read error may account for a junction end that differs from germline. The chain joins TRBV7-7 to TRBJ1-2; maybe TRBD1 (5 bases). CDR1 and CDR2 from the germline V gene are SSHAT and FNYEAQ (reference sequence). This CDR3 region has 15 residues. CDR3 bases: TGTGCTAGCAGCAGTTACCGGGACGGGGTCTATGGCTACACCTTC. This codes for CASSSYRDGVYGYTF.

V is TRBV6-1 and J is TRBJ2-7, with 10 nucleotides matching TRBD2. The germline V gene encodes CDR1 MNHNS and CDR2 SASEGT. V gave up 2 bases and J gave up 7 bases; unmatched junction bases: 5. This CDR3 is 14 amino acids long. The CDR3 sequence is CASSESGGAGEQYF. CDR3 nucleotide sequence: TGTGCCAGCAGTGAAAGCGGGGGGGCGGGTGAGCAGTACTTC.

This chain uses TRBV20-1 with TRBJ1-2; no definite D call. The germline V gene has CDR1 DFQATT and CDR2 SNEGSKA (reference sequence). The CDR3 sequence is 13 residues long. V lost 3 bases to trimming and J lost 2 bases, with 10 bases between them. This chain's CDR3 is CSASYRGNYGYTF. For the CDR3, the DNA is TGCAGTGCTAGTTACCGGGGAAACTATGGCTACACCTTC.

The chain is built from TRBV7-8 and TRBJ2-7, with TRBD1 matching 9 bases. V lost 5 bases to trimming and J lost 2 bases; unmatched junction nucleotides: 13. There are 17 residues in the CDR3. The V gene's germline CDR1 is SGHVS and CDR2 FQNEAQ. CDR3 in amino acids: CASSANPTGGGPYEQYF. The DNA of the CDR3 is TGTGCCAGCAGCGCTAACCCGACAGGGGGTGGGCCCTACGAGCAGTACTTC.

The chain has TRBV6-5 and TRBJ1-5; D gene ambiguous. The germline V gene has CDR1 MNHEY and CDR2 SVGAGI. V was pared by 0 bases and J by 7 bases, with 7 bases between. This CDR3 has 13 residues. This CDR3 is CASSYSLYQPQHF. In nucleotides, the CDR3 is TGTGCCAGCAGTTACTCATTATACCAGCCCCAGCATTTT.

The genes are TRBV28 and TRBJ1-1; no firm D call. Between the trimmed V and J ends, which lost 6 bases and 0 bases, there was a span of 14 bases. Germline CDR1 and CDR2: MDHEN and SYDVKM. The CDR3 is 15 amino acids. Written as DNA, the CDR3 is TGTGCCAGCAGCCCAAACACCAACATGAACACTGAAGCTTTCTTT. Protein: CASSPNTNMNTEAFF.

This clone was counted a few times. The CDR3 sequence is CATSDLLTGELFF. Written as DNA, the CDR3 is TGTGCCACCAGTGATCTTCTAACAGGGGAGCTGTTTTTT. The chain employs TRBV24-1 and TRBJ2-2, with D unclear. The CDR3 is 13 amino acids. V was shortened by 3 bases and J by 8 bases, with 9 bases between the two germline ends. Germline V CDR1 and CDR2: KGHDR, SFDVKD.

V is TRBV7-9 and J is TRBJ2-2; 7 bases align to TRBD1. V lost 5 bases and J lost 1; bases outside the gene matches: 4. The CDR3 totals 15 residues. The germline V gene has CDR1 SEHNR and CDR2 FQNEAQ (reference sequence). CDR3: CASSIGQENTGELFF. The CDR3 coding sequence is TGTGCCAGCAGCATTGGACAGGAGAACACCGGGGAGCTGTTTTTT.

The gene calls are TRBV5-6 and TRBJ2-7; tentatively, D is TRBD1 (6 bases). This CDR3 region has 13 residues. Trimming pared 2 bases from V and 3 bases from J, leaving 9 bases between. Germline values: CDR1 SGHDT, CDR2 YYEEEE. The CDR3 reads CASSFGQNYEQYF. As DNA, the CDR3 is TGTGCCAGCAGCTTCGGACAGAACTACGAGCAGTACTTC.

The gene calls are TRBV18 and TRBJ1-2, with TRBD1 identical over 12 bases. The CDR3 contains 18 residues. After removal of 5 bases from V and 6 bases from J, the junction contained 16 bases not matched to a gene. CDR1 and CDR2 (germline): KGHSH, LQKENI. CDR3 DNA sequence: TGTGCCAGCTCATACCGAAAGGGACAGGGGGCAGATTCCAATGGCTACACCTTC. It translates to CASSYRKGQGADSNGYTF.

The CDR3 spells CASSSRERGGNEQFF. As DNA, the CDR3 is TGTGCCAGCAGCTCCCGGGAGCGGGGGGGCAATGAGCAGTTCTTC. The rearrangement links TRBV7-8 to TRBJ2-1; 10 bases match TRBD2. The junction had 6 bases not matched to a gene; V was cut back by 4 bases and J by 6 bases. The CDR3 consists of 15 residues. Germline assignment: CDR1 SGHVS and CDR2 FQNEAQ.

The CDR3 loop reads CASSPTRSTEQYF. CDR3 sequence (DNA): TGCGCCAGCAGCCCCACAAGGAGTACCGAGCAGTACTTC. The chain combines TRBV5-1 with TRBJ2-7; D remains unclear. V dropped 4 bases and J dropped 6 bases, with 14 bases sitting between them. This CDR3 contains 13 residues. Germline V lookup: CDR1 SGHRS, CDR2 YFSETQ.

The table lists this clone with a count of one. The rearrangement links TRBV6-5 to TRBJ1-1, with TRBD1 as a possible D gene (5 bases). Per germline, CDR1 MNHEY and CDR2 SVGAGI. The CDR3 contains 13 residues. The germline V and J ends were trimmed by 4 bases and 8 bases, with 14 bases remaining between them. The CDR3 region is CASSLRGPPEAFF. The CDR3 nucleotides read TGTGCCAGCAGTTTGAGGGGCCCCCCGGAAGCTTTCTTT.

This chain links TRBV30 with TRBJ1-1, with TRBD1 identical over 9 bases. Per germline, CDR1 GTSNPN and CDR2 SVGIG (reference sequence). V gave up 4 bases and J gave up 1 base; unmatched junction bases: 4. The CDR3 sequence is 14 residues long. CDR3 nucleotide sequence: TGTGCCTGGACCCTGGGACAGGGGAACACTGAAGCTTTCTTT. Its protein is CAWTLGQGNTEAFF.

The CDR3 reads CSVEGQVNTEAFF. The DNA of the CDR3 is TGCAGCGTTGAAGGGCAGGTGAACACTGAAGCTTTCTTT. V is TRBV29-1 and J is TRBJ1-1; D not resolved. V lost 1 base, J lost 0 bases, and 6 bases lay in between. The CDR3 loop spans 13 amino acids. Germline V gene lookup returns CDR1 SQVTM and CDR2 ANQGSEA.

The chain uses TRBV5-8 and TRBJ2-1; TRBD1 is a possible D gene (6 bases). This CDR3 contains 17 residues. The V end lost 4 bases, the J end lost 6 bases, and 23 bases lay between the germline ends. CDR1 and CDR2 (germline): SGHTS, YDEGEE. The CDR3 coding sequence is TGTGCCAGCAGCCCCCAGTCCGGGACAACAATAAGCAATGAGCAGTTCTTC. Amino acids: CASSPQSGTTISNEQFF. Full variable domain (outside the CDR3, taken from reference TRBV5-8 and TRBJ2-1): EAGVTQSPTHLIKTRGQQATLRCSPISGHTSVYWYQQALGLGLQFLLWYDEGEERNRGNFPPRFSGRQFPNYSSELNVNALELEDSALYLCASSPQSGTTISNEQFFGPGTRLTVL.

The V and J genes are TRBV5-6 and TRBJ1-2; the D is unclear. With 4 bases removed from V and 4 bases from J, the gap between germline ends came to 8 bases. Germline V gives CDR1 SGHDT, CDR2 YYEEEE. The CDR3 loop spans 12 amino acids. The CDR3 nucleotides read TGTGCCAGCAGCACTGCGGGCTATGGCTACACCTTC. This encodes CASSTAGYGYTF.

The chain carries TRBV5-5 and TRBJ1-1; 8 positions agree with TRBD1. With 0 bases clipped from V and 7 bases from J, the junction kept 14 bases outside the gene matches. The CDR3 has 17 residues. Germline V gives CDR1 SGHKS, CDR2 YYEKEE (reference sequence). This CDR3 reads CASSLVTGVQWVHEAFF. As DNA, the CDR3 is TGTGCCAGCAGCTTGGTGACAGGGGTTCAATGGGTTCATGAAGCTTTCTTT.